The source of this T cell receptor beta chain is a study of regulatory T cells in long-lasting Graves disease. This clonotype was observed a few times. Time point meaning: newly diagnosed GD, antithyroid drugs for less than 3 months. After RNA was extracted from PBMCs, the TCR library was made from it. According to the study, TCR beta libraries were built with iRepertoire HTBI primers and CDR3-region Arm-PCR. TCRdb redid the calling of the multiplex PCR reads with MiXCR, one entry per CDR3 protein. The sample holds hundreds of thousands of distinct CDR3 sequences, under 20% seen once. The same sample was also used in a study of T cells in Graves' hyperthyroidism and ophthalmopathy. That report adds: HTBI primers were used for first-round RT-PCR of the TCR CDR3.

The source is a woman aged 25 to 39 with Graves disease. The sequencing here drew on peripheral blood mononuclear cells (PBMCs), taken at new diagnosis, from a patient treated with antithyroid drugs.

The CDR3 nucleotides read TGTGCCTGGAGTTTCAGGGGACCCCAAGAGACCCAGTACTTC. Its protein product is CAWSFRGPQETQYF. The chain carries TRBV30 and TRBJ2-5; D is perhaps TRBD1 (6 bases). Germline values: CDR1 GTSNPN, CDR2 SVGIG (reference sequence). The CDR3 extends over 14 amino acids. V lost 2 bases and J lost 1, with 11 bases in between.